This is a list of T cell receptor beta chains from one sample in a study of low-dose radiotherapy and immunotherapy resistance in tumors. Each CDR3 protein gets one entry after TCRdb re-called the reads with MiXCR. The table records under 110,000 distinct CDR3 sequences, less than 25% of them present only once. Sequencing was performed on PBMCs, taken after low-dose radiotherapy plus immunotherapy. These TCRs come from a male donor with prostate cancer. The CDR3 runs from the conserved cysteine through the conserved F or W. A D gene is named only where the DNA matches it firmly. Rows may omit the clone size; those that give it use once, few, many or a size class.

D gene	V gene	clone size	J gene	CDR3 protein	CDR3 DNA
-	TRBV6-1	many	TRBJ1-5	CASSEAPDPNQPQHF	TGTGCCAGCAGTGAAGCTCCGGACCCCAATCAGCCCCAGCATTTT
TRBD2	TRBV7-3	-	TRBJ2-3	CASSQAGGQGDTQYF	TGTGCCAGCAGCCAAGCGGGGGGGCAGGGAGATACGCAGTATTTT
-	TRBV19	-	TRBJ1-2	CASSIRRDYGYTF	TGTGCCAGTAGTATACGGAGGGACTATGGCTACACCTTC
-	TRBV19	-	TRBJ1-5	CASSRNIHYSNQPQHF	TGTGCCAGTAGTAGGAACATTCACTATAGCAATCAGCCCCAGCATTTT
-	TRBV6-2/TRBV6-3	-	TRBJ1-1	CASSTPKGGYTEAFF	TGTGCCAGCAGTACCCCAAAGGGCGGGTACACTGAAGCTTTCTTT
-	TRBV7-2	many	TRBJ2-4	CASSLRGSKNIQYF	TGTGCCAGCAGTCTAAGGGGGTCCAAAAACATTCAGTACTTC
-	TRBV28	-	TRBJ1-5	CASSLIGRNQPQHF	TGTGCCAGCAGTTTAATCGGCAGAAATCAGCCCCAGCATTTT
-	TRBV6-6	many	TRBJ2-4	CASSELGENIQYF	TGTGCCAGCAGTGAACTAGGCGAAAACATTCAGTACTTC
-	TRBV20-1	many	TRBJ2-1	CSARVAGQTINEQFF	TGCAGTGCTAGAGTTGCGGGACAGACCATCAATGAGCAGTTCTTC
-	TRBV12-3/TRBV12-4	many	TRBJ1-1	CASSLRQRLNTEAFF	TGTGCCAGCAGTTTACGGCAGCGGCTAAACACTGAAGCTTTCTTT
-	TRBV2	many	TRBJ2-4	CASSGRGPLAKNIQYF	TGTGCCAGCAGTGGTAGGGGACCCTTAGCCAAAAACATTCAGTACTTC
-	TRBV12-3/TRBV12-4	many	TRBJ2-3	CASGPTADTQYF	TGTGCCAGCGGTCCTACGGCAGATACGCAGTATTTT
-	TRBV10-2	few	TRBJ2-6	CASSPPLSGANVLTF	TGCGCCAGCAGCCCACCGCTCTCTGGGGCCAACGTCCTGACTTTC
-	TRBV5-1	many	TRBJ2-7	CASSLGRELDEQYF	TGCGCCAGCAGCTTGGGCCGGGAGTTGGACGAGCAGTACTTC
-	TRBV11-2	-	TRBJ2-3	CASSIYLCSAVRSSPDTQYF	-
-	TRBV12-3/TRBV12-4	many	TRBJ2-1	CASSLKGDEQFF	TGTGCCAGCAGCCTCAAGGGCGATGAGCAGTTCTTC
-	TRBV18	many	TRBJ2-3	CASSTQPDTQYF	TGTGCCAGCTCCACTCAACCAGATACGCAGTATTTT
-	TRBV6-1	many	TRBJ2-5	CASSERAETQYF	TGTGCCAGCAGTGAAAGGGCCGAGACCCAGTACTTC
TRBD2	TRBV4-1	-	TRBJ2-7	CASSQDGTSGTYEQYF	TGCGCCAGCAGCCAAGATGGGACTAGCGGGACCTACGAGCAGTACTTC
TRBD1	TRBV7-8	many	TRBJ1-1	CASSRTSTGREAFF	TGTGCCAGCAGCCGCACTTCGACAGGGAGGGAAGCTTTCTTT
TRBD2	TRBV18	few	TRBJ2-1	CASSRGLAEDNEQFF	TGTGCCAGCTCTCGCGGACTAGCGGAAGACAATGAGCAGTTCTTC
TRBD2	TRBV5-1	many	TRBJ2-5	CASSRGGAKRETQYF	TGCGCCAGCAGCCGCGGGGGGGCCAAACGGGAGACCCAGTACTTC
TRBD2	TRBV2	-	TRBJ2-3	CASRILAGTHTDTQYF	TGTGCCAGCAGGATCCTAGCGGGGACCCACACAGATACGCAGTATTTT
-	TRBV6-1	many	TRBJ1-5	CASSEGRLSNQPQHF	TGTGCCAGCAGTGAGGGCAGATTGAGCAATCAGCCCCAGCATTTT
TRBD2	TRBV11-2	many	TRBJ2-3	CASRKVSGGPTDTQYF	TGTGCCAGCAGGAAAGTTAGCGGGGGGCCCACAGATACGCAGTATTTT
TRBD1	TRBV15	many	TRBJ1-5	CATSRRQGGFGNQPQHF	TGTGCCACCAGCAGAAGACAGGGAGGTTTTGGGAATCAGCCCCAGCATTTT
TRBD2	TRBV11-2	medium-sized	TRBJ2-1	CASSDPSGGASWGWFF	TGTGCCAGCAGCGATCCTAGCGGGGGGGCCTCCTGGGGTTGGTTCTTC
TRBD1	TRBV6-1	-	TRBJ1-1	CTSLITGGGPVTEAFF	TGTACCAGTTTGATAACAGGGGGCGGGCCGGTCACTGAAGCTTTCTTT
-	TRBV12-3/TRBV12-4	many	TRBJ1-1	CASSSVGGTTEAFF	TGTGCCAGCAGTTCTGTAGGAGGGACAACTGAAGCTTTCTTT
-	TRBV7-9	many	TRBJ2-6	CASSLLLGANVLTF	TGTGCCAGCAGCCTCCTATTAGGGGCCAACGTCCTGACTTTC
-	TRBV14	many	TRBJ1-1	CASSQGAGNTEAFF	TGTGCCAGCAGCCAAGGGGCGGGGAACACTGAAGCTTTCTTT
-	TRBV19	many	TRBJ2-2	CASGLMSNTGELFF	TGTGCCAGCGGACTCATGTCCAACACCGGGGAGCTGTTTTTT
TRBD2	TRBV5-6	once	TRBJ2-5	CASSPGLELYQETQYF	TGTGCCAGCAGCCCGGGACTAGAACTATACCAAGAGACCCAGTACTTC
TRBD1	TRBV2	many	TRBJ1-1	CARGQISTEAFF	TGTGCCCGGGGACAGATTTCCACTGAAGCTTTCTTT
-	TRBV12-3/TRBV12-4	-	TRBJ2-3	CASSFGQGTDTQYF	TGTGCCAGCAGTTTCGGGCAGGGCACAGATACGCAGTATTTT
-	TRBV29-1	many	TRBJ2-5	CSAPAGRIGETQYF	TGCAGCGCCCCGGCCGGACGGATCGGGGAGACCCAGTACTTC
-	TRBV4-1	many	TRBJ1-3	CASSQGAGSSGNTIYF	TGCGCCAGCAGCCAAGGGGCAGGGAGCTCTGGAAACACCATATATTTT
-	TRBV18	many	TRBJ2-7	CASSRIDNYEQYF	TGTGCCAGCTCCCGAATAGACAACTACGAGCAGTACTTC
-	TRBV27	-	TRBJ2-2	CASAAPRQGNTGELFF	TGTGCCAGTGCCGCCCCCCGGCAGGGGAACACCGGGGAGCTGTTTTTT
TRBD2	TRBV12-3/TRBV12-4	many	TRBJ2-1	CASSITSGGADEQFF	TGTGCCAGCAGCATTACTAGCGGGGGGGCGGATGAGCAGTTCTTC
-	TRBV20-1	many	TRBJ2-7	CSASSQFVYEQYF	TGCAGTGCTAGTTCCCAGTTCGTCTACGAGCAGTACTTC
TRBD2	TRBV5-8	few	TRBJ2-5	CASSPQGLAGAQETQYF	TGTGCCAGCAGCCCGCAGGGACTAGCGGGGGCTCAAGAGACCCAGTACTTC
-	TRBV6-2/TRBV6-3	-	TRBJ2-1	CASSYGWAGEQFF	TGTGCCAGCAGTTACGGCTGGGCGGGAGAGCAGTTCTTC